This T cell receptor (beta chain) was captured by sequencing in a study of blood T cell repertoires in COVID-19. Study context: Samples of COVID-19 (acute and convalescent) were obtained from the United States, Italy and Spain. Sample material is recorded as cDNA or gDNA derived from T cells, B-cell-depleted T cells, or PBMCs.

There are 13 residues in the CDR3. V was trimmed by 2 bases and J by 7 bases, leaving 11 bases between them. Within the 2 weeks before study entry, each person in the exposed group met a COVID-19 case. Original methodology: Reference gene primer amplification yielded estimated nucleated cell counts. Profiling relied on immunoSEQ multiplex PCR, and the TCRdb table lists in-frame clones only, not all of them. The D gene and trimming were derived from the DNA, and the V and J assignments and clone size from that table. The sample records approximately 220,000 clones, approximately 86% being singletons. This clone was observed many times.

This clonotype was sampled from a woman younger than 45 who had been exposed to COVID-19. The chain couples TRBV12-3 or TRBV12-4 to TRBJ1-2, with D tentatively TRBD1 (5 bases). Sequenced sample: PBMCs or T cells enriched from blood (not recorded which). In DNA form, the CDR3 reads TGTGCCAGCAGTTTAATGGGGGGAGCTGGCTACACCTTC. Amino acids: CASSLMGGAGYTF.